Presented here are 18 T cell receptor beta chains from one specimen sequenced in a study of OX40 agonist ivuxolimab in advanced cancers. Sequenced by immunoSEQ multiplex PCR; TCRdb stores in-frame clones only, minus some. The table includes roughly 70,000 clones, 85% detected once. Sequenced material: CD4+ or CD8+ T cells sorted from blood, taken in a trial of the OX40 agonist ivuxolimab. These receptors originate from an adult with an advanced solid tumor such as melanoma, head and neck, liver or kidney cancer.

This chain uses TRBV18 with TRBJ2-5; D unresolved. The end of the DNA is better explained by TRBJ2-7, so the J call may be wrong. From germline, CDR1 is KGHSH and CDR2 LQKENI. This CDR3 has 15 amino acids. The CDR3 DNA sequence: TGTGCCAGCTCACCCAATGCAGCCCCACGACACGAGCAGTACTTC. It specifies CASSPNAAPRHEQYF.

The rearrangement joins TRBV5-4 to TRBJ2-1; D gene uncertain. V dropped 3 bases and J dropped 4 bases, with 5 bases sitting between them. Germline values: CDR1 SGHNT, CDR2 YYREEE (reference sequence). This CDR3 contains 12 residues. Written as DNA, the CDR3 is TGTGCCAGCAGCTCCAATTACAATGAGCAGTTCTTC. Translating gives CASSSNYNEQFF.

The rearrangement joins TRBV7-6 to TRBJ2-7; 7 bases agree with TRBD1. Germline CDR1 SGHVS, CDR2 FNYEAQ. The length of the CDR3 is 15 residues. The J segment lost 6 bases and the V segment lost 5 bases, leaving 13 bases of the junction unmatched. CDR3: CASSPRQGGGFEQYF. Written as DNA, the CDR3 is TGTGCCAGCAGCCCTAGACAGGGCGGAGGTTTCGAGCAGTACTTC.

In its sample, this clone was seen once. The CDR3 loop reads CASSSPRLGLLGSGANVLTF. The CDR3 region has the DNA TGTGCCAGCAGTTCTCCTCGCCTGGGGTTACTGGGGTCTGGGGCCAACGTCCTGACTTTC. This rearrangement joins TRBV7-8 to TRBJ2-6; D gene uncertain. Germline V lookup: CDR1 SGHVS, CDR2 FQNEAQ. The CDR3 has 20 amino acids. The V and J ends lost 6 bases and 1 base respectively, with 25 bases between them.

This sequence joins TRBV7-8 and TRBJ2-4, with 8 bases matching TRBD1. The CDR3 loop spans 14 amino acids. Germline V gives CDR1 SGHVS, CDR2 FQNEAQ. Losses at the gene ends were 5 bases for V and 0 bases for J; bases not matched to a gene: 0. The CDR3 DNA reads TGTGCCAGCAGCGGACAGGGAGCCAAAAACATTCAGTACTTC. Translated, it gives CASSGQGAKNIQYF.

The chain is built from TRBV10-3 and TRBJ1-3; D unresolved. Trimming stripped 5 bases from V and 4 bases from J, with 15 bases between. There are 15 residues in the CDR3. The germline V gene encodes CDR1 ENHRY and CDR2 SYGVKD. The CDR3 DNA sequence: TGTGCCATCAGTCCCGAGATTGGGTTGGGAAACACCATATATTTT. Its protein product is CAISPEIGLGNTIYF.

The rearrangement links TRBV19 to TRBJ2-7, with a tentative D call TRBD1 (6 bases). Germline V CDR1 and CDR2: LNHDA, SQIVND (reference sequence). V gave up 6 bases and J gave up 3 bases, with 6 bases separating them. There are 11 residues in the CDR3. As DNA, the CDR3 is TGTGCCAGTAGGGACAGCTACGAGCAGTACTTC. This sequence encodes CASRDSYEQYF.

This chain uses TRBV7-9 with TRBJ2-1; tentative D call: TRBD2 (6 bases). Germline V gene lookup returns CDR1 SEHNR and CDR2 FQNEAQ (reference sequence). The V gene lost 1 base and the J gene lost 0 bases, with 13 bases spanning the gap. The CDR3 spans 17 residues. Here the CDR3 DNA reads TGTGCCAGCAGCTTAGAAGGGACTTCTAGCTCCTACAATGAGCAGTTCTTC. Translated: CASSLEGTSSSYNEQFF. Combining the CDR3 with reference TRBV7-9 and TRBJ2-1 gives the whole variable domain DTGVSQNPRHKITKRGQNVTFRCDPISEHNRLYWYRQTLGQGPEFLTYFQNEAQLEKSRLLSDRFSAERPKGSFSTLEIQRTEQGDSAMYLCASSLEGTSSSYNEQFFGPGTRLTVL.

This chain connects TRBV5-6 to TRBJ2-5; possibly TRBD1 for D (6 bases). The germline gives CDR1 SGHDT, CDR2 YYEEEE. The CDR3 is 14 amino acids. Trimming shortened V by 4 bases and J by 4 bases, and 14 bases separated the two germline ends. CDR3 sequence reads: CASSGSGTRETQYF. Written as DNA, the CDR3 is TGTGCCAGCAGCGGGTCCGGGACACGAGAGACCCAGTACTTC.

The genes are TRBV6-5 and TRBJ2-6; no reliable D call. CDR1 and CDR2 from the germline V gene are MNHEY and SVGAGI. V shed 6 bases and J shed 2 bases, with 8 bases lying between them. This CDR3 is built from 14 residues. In DNA form, the CDR3 reads TGTGCCAGCAGGAGTGGGCCTGGGGCCAACGTCCTGACTTTC. Its translation: CASRSGPGANVLTF.

The rearrangement links TRBV19 to TRBJ2-5, with 13 bases matching TRBD2. J gave up 3 bases and V 6 bases, and 7 bases lay outside the gene matches. The germline V gene encodes CDR1 LNHDA and CDR2 SQIVND (reference sequence). CDR3 length equals 16 residues. The DNA of the CDR3 is TGTGCCAGTAGGCGGACTAGCGGGGGCTTAAAAGAGACCCAGTACTTC. Translated: CASRRTSGGLKETQYF.

This chain connects TRBV7-8 to TRBJ1-1; D possibly corresponds to TRBD1 (5 bases). The germline gives CDR1 SGHVS, CDR2 FQNEAQ. This CDR3 spans 13 amino acids. Trimming stripped 5 bases from V and 0 bases from J, with 7 bases between. The CDR3 nucleotides read TGTGCCAGCAGCCCACAGGTGAACACTGAAGCTTTCTTT. The encoded protein is CASSPQVNTEAFF.

This clone appeared a single time. The chain has TRBV19 and TRBJ2-3; D unresolved. Germline CDR1 reads LNHDA; CDR2 reads SQIVND (reference sequence). There are 13 residues in the CDR3. Trimming removed 7 bases at V and 0 bases at J, with 8 bases between. CDR3 nucleotide sequence: TGTGCCAGTACCGGCAGCAGCACAGATACGCAGTATTTT. Its translation: CASTGSSTDTQYF. The variable domain in full, completed from reference TRBV19 and TRBJ2-3, reads DGGITQSPKYLFRKEGQNVTLSCEQNLNHDAMYWYRQDPGQGLRLIYYSQIVNDFQKGDIAEGYSVSREKKESFPLTVTSAQKNPTAFYLCASTGSSTDTQYFGPGTRLTVL.

The rearrangement links TRBV18 to TRBJ1-2; D ambiguous. V lost 3 bases to trimming and J lost 3 bases, with 17 bases between them. The CDR3 covers 16 residues. Germline V gene data show CDR1 as KGHSH and CDR2 as LQKENI. The CDR3 DNA reads as TGTGCCAGCTCACCCTCGAACTCAGCCGGGGACTATGGCTACACCTTC. This sequence encodes CASSPSNSAGDYGYTF.

The rearrangement uses TRBV15 and TRBJ1-4; no definite D call. In germline, CDR1 is LNHNV, CDR2 YYDKDF (reference sequence). With 0 bases removed from V and 5 bases from J, the gap between germline ends came to 13 bases. The CDR3 is made up of 16 amino acids. The CDR3 DNA reads as TGTGCCACCAGCAGAGATCAAGGGTTGGAAAATGAAAAACTGTTTTTT. Amino acids: CATSRDQGLENEKLFF.

This clone was seen just once. The V call is TRBV5-6, the J call TRBJ2-7, with 9 bases aligning to TRBD1. The CDR3 has 13 amino acids. V shed 3 bases and J 6 bases; nucleotides not matched to a gene: 4. Germline-derived CDR1 and CDR2 are SGHDT and YYEEEE. The CDR3 sequence: CASSYGTGSEQYF. In nucleotides, the CDR3 is TGTGCCAGCAGCTACGGGACAGGGAGCGAGCAGTACTTC.

The chain carries TRBV7-9 and TRBJ1-4; 7 positions match TRBD1. This CDR3 region has 16 residues. Germline trimming cut 5 bases from V and 3 bases from J; bases unmatched to any gene: 9. CDR1 and CDR2 from the germline V gene are SEHNR and FQNEAQ (reference sequence). The CDR3 here is CASSATPGTANEKLFF. Written as DNA, the CDR3 is TGTGCCAGCAGCGCTACACCCGGGACAGCTAATGAAAAACTGTTTTTT.

Only a few counts were recorded for this clone. Other nucleotide sequences from this sample produce the same CDR3. The chain employs TRBV14 and TRBJ1-1; D is uncertain. This CDR3 region has 13 residues. Trimming shortened V by 2 bases and J by 5 bases, and 9 bases separated the two germline ends. The germline CDR1 and CDR2 sequences are SGHDN and FVKESK. The CDR3 here is CASSQSTRTEAFF. The CDR3 coding sequence is TGTGCCAGCAGCCAATCCACTAGGACTGAAGCTTTCTTT.